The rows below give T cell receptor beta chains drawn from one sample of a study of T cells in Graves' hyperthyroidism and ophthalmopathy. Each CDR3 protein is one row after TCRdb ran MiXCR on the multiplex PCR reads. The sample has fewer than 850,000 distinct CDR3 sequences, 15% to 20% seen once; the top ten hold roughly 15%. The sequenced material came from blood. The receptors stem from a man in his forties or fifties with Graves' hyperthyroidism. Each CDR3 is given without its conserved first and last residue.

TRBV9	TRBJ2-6	ASSVGTDFASGANVLT
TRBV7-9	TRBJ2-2	ASSPKRGGDTGELF
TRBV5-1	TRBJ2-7	ASSLGTSGIFYEQY
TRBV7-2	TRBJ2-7	ASSLDFASGPYEQY
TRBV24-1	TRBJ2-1	ATSSTGARQQF
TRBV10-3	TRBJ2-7	AITPKMGSYEQY
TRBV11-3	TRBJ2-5	ASSLTAGSGYQETQY
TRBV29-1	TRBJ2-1	SVVPPEKREQF
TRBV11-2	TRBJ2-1	ASSLKGTPNMALYNEQF
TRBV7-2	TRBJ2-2	ASSPRLAGNTGELF
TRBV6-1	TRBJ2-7	ASSTYRGTYEQY
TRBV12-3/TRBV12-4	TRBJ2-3	ASSLMGTDTQY
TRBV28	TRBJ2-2	ASSRLAGGLLNTGELF
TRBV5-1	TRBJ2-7	ASSPGTSGPSYEQY
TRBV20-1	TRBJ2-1	SAREPSGMGNEQF
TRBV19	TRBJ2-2	ASSIKVGTGELF
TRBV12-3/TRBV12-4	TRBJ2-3	ASSLQLAGETDTQY
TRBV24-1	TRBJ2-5	ATSDYKGIGQETQY
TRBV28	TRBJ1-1	ASMSGENTEAF
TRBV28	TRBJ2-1	ASRSSGRRYNEQF
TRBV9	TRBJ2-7	ASSFPRLPTYEQY
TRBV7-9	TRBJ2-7	ASSPRKVPDEQY
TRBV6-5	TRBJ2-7	ASSYSTRTVSLREQY
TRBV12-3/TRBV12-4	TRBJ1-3	ASSPLFGRRNGNTIY
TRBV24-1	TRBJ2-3	ATSSGDTQY
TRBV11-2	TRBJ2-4	ASSLEWGGDIQY
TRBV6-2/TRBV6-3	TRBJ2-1	ASSERHPGEQF
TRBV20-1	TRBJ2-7	SATQGYYEQY
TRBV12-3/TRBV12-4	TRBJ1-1	ASSINTEAF
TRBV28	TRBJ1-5	ATQRGFGSQPQH
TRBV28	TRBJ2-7	ASSWTSGMTYEQY
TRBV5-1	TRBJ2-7	ASSLLGQLTYEQY
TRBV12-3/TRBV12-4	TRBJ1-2	ASSPQGTGYT
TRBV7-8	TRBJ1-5	ASSLSGISNQPQH
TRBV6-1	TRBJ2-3	ASSSSWGDTDTQY
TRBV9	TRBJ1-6	ASSGQGAGSPLH
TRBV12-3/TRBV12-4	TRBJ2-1	ASRLARRSAEQF
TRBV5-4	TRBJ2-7	ASSFRDRGRSEQY
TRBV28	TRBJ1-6	ASSSGEDYNSPLH
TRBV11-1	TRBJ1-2	ASSLDAGAHYGYT
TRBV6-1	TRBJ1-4	ASSSYPASAKLF
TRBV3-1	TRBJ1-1	ASIKTPAEQNEAF
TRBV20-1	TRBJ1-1	SAKTGRKYAF
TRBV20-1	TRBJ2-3	SAGTRSHTQY
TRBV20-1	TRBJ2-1	SAGGPGLAGLPNEQF
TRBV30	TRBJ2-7	AWSVLAAYEQY